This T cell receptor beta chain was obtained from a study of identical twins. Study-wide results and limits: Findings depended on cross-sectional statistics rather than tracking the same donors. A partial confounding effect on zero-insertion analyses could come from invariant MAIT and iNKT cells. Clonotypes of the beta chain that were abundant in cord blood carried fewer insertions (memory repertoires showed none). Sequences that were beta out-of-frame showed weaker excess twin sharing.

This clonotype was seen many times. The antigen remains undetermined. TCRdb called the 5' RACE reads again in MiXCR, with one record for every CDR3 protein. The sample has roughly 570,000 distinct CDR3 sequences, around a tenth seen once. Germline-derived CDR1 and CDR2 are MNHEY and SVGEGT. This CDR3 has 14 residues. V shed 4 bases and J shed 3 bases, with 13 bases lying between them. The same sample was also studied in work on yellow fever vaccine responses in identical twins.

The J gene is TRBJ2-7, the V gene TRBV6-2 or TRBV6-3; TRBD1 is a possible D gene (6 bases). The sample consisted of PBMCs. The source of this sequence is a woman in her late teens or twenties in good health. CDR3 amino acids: CASSFRDTLYEQYF. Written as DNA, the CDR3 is TGTGCCAGCAGTTTCCGGGACACACTCTACGAGCAGTACTTC.